The next 18 T cell receptor beta chains were all read from a single sample in a study of graft-versus-host responses after intestinal transplantation (dated by TCRdb to the early 2020s). The intended sense of this specimen's time point label: cells obtained before transplantation from donor or recipient. The protocol used for the library was the immunoSEQ multiplex PCR assay. TCRdb holds this immuneACCESS table with in-frame rearrangements only. Some clones are missing; in checked studies, unresolved V genes explain under half, and the rest has no known cause. This sample lists approximately 70,000 clones; about 87% were detected once. The ten largest clones capture 0.35% to 0.5% of the sample. These TCRs are of unknown antigen specificity. The source was unstimulated CD4+ T cells sorted from spleen or lymph node cells, collected before transplant. All receptors derive from a human donor who was the organ donor for an intestinal transplant.

The rearrangement joins TRBV10-2 to TRBJ1-5, with 10 bases fitting TRBD1. Germline CDR1 and CDR2: WSHSY and SAAADI. The CDR3 is 17 amino acids. Germline trimming cut 2 bases from V and 6 bases from J; bases unmatched to any gene: 10. CDR3 coding DNA: TGCGCCAGCAGTGAGCCGGGACAGGGGATTAGGAGTCAGCCCCAGCATTTT. Translated, it gives CASSEPGQGIRSQPQHF.

This clone was observed a few times. The chain links TRBV9 to TRBJ2-1, with 12 bases that match TRBD2. The CDR3 extends over 16 amino acids. CDR1 SGDLS and CDR2 YYNGEE come from the germline V gene. The V and J ends lost 2 bases and 8 bases, in that order; junction bases with no gene match: 8. The CDR3 protein is CASSVRLAGGLDEQFF. DNA for the CDR3: TGTGCCAGCAGCGTTCGCCTAGCGGGGGGGCTCGATGAGCAGTTCTTC.

The chain combines TRBV6-1 with TRBJ2-7; D may match TRBD1 or TRBD2 (5 bases each). Deletions cut 0 bases from V and 3 bases from J, with 12 bases between. Germline loops: CDR1 MNHNS, CDR2 SASEGT. The CDR3 runs 15 residues. DNA for the CDR3: TGTGCCAGCAGTGAAGCAAAAGTGGGGGACTACGAGCAGTACGTC. The encoded protein is CASSEAKVGDYEQYV.

CDR3 in amino acids: CASSLAGTSYGYTF. The CDR3 coding sequence is TGTGCCAGCAGCTTAGCTGGCACCTCCTATGGCTACACCTTC. This sequence joins TRBV11-2 and TRBJ1-2, with D uncertain. V was pared by 1 base and J by 4 bases, with 10 bases between. Germline loops: CDR1 SGHAT, CDR2 FQNNGV. The CDR3 consists of 14 residues.

The chain recombines TRBV6-4 with TRBJ2-6; D is ambiguous. This CDR3 is built from 15 residues. Looked up from germline, CDR1 is MRHNA and CDR2 is SNTAGT. Trimming stripped 6 bases from V and 1 base from J, with 10 bases between. CDR3 bases: TGTGCCAGCAGCCAGGATTGGTCTGGGGCCAACGTCCTGACTTTC. Translation: CASSQDWSGANVLTF.

This rearrangement joins TRBV9 to TRBJ2-3; 11 bases line up with TRBD2. CDR1 is SGDLS, CDR2 YYNGEE, per germline. CDR3 size: 16 residues. The J segment lost 6 bases and the V segment lost 3 bases, leaving 9 bases of the junction unmatched. DNA for the CDR3: TGTGCCAGCAGCGCCCTGACTAGCGGGGTTGGGGATACGCAGTATTTT. It translates to CASSALTSGVGDTQYF.

J is TRBJ1-5 and V is TRBV28, with TRBD1 matching 7 bases. This CDR3 comprises 16 residues. Per germline, CDR1 MDHEN and CDR2 SYDVKM. Trimming took 2 bases from V and 9 from J; bases not matched to a gene: 13. The DNA of the CDR3 is TGTGCCAGCAGTTTACCCGGGGGACAGCGCCTCGGGCCCCAGCATTTT. Its translation is CASSLPGGQRLGPQHF.

V gene TRBV9 combines with J gene TRBJ2-5, with 12 bases matching TRBD2. CDR3 size: 17 residues. The V gene end was trimmed by 0 bases and the J gene end by 0 bases; junction bases not matched to a gene: 3. The V gene's germline CDR1 is SGDLS and CDR2 YYNGEE. Here the CDR3 DNA reads TGTGCCAGCAGCGTAGCCACTAGCGGGGGGTACCAAGAGACCCAGTACTTC. It yields the protein CASSVATSGGYQETQYF.

The gene calls are TRBV14 and TRBJ2-1, with 13 positions matching TRBD2. CDR1 SGHDN and CDR2 FVKESK come from the germline V gene. The CDR3 is 17 amino acids. The junction had 8 bases not matched to a gene; V was cut back by 2 bases and J by 7 bases. In DNA, the CDR3 is TGTGCCAGCAGCCAAATGGTAGGACTAGCGGGGGCTAATGAGCAGTTCTTC. Its protein product is CASSQMVGLAGANEQFF.

The chain joins TRBV5-1 to TRBJ1-1; D is uncertain. There are 14 residues in the CDR3. Germline CDR1 SGHRS, CDR2 YFSETQ. Trimming left V 1 base short and J 0 bases short, with 7 bases between. CDR3 in amino acids: CASSLRGMNTEAFF. The CDR3 DNA follows: TGCGCCAGCAGCTTGCGGGGAATGAACACTGAAGCTTTCTTT.

The V gene is TRBV15, the J gene TRBJ2-3, with D perhaps TRBD1 (5 bases). The germline V gene encodes CDR1 LNHNV and CDR2 YYDKDF (reference sequence). Deletions cut 6 bases from V and 1 base from J, with 14 bases between. This CDR3 has 15 amino acids. This chain's CDR3 is CATRVLGAGTDTQYF. The CDR3 coding sequence is TGTGCCACCAGGGTTTTAGGGGCCGGCACAGATACGCAGTATTTT. Full variable domain (outside the CDR3, taken from reference TRBV15 and TRBJ2-3): DAMVIQNPRYQVTQFGKPVTLSCSQTLNHNVMYWYQQKSSQAPKLLFHYYDKDFNNEADTPDNFQSRRPNTSFCFLDIRSPGLGDTAMYLCATRVLGAGTDTQYFGPGTRLTVL.

The chain links TRBV18 to TRBJ2-3; D is undetermined. CDR1 and CDR2 (germline): KGHSH, LQKENI. This CDR3 region has 16 residues. V lost 3 bases, J lost 3 bases, and 16 bases lay in between. As DNA, the CDR3 is TGTGCCAGCTCACCTCTTCCTGGCGGCGAGACAGATACGCAGTATTTT. Its protein product is CASSPLPGGETDTQYF.

This chain links TRBV28 with TRBJ2-5; 7 nucleotides align to TRBD1. Trimming at V came to 3 bases and at J to 6 bases, leaving 7 bases not matched to a gene. This CDR3 has 14 amino acids. Germline-derived CDR1 and CDR2 are MDHEN and SYDVKM. Here the CDR3 reads CASSLVGGEKTQYF. The DNA of the CDR3 is TGTGCCAGCAGTTTGGTAGGGGGCGAGAAGACCCAGTACTTC.

The V call is TRBV20-1, the J call TRBJ1-4; D unresolved. V lost 6 bases, J lost 7 bases, and 9 bases lay in between. This CDR3 has 11 amino acids. Germline CDR1 DFQATT, CDR2 SNEGSKA (reference sequence). As DNA, the CDR3 is TGCAGTGCCGCTATACGTGAAAAACTGTTTTTT. The encoded protein is CSAAIREKLFF.

The chain carries TRBV4-2 and TRBJ2-5; possibly TRBD2 for D (5 bases). The CDR3 covers 17 residues. Germline loops: CDR1 LGHNA, CDR2 YNFKEQ. Trimming left V 4 bases short and J 1 base short, with 19 bases between. CDR3 sequence reads: CASSRGLFGQVQETQYF. In DNA, the CDR3 is TGTGCCAGCAGCCGAGGGCTGTTCGGGCAGGTCCAAGAGACCCAGTACTTC.

The V call is TRBV7-8, the J call TRBJ2-5; 11 bases align to TRBD2. CDR3 length equals 18 residues. The germline gives CDR1 SGHVS, CDR2 FQNEAQ. The J segment lost 2 bases and the V segment lost 0 bases, leaving 8 bases of the junction unmatched. The CDR3: CASSLADLAGGLQETQYF. CDR3 nucleotide sequence: TGTGCCAGCAGCTTAGCGGATCTAGCGGGGGGCCTACAAGAGACCCAGTACTTC.

This clone was picked up one time. CDR3 amino acids: CASTSYTDTQYF. The CDR3 DNA is TGTGCCAGCACTAGTTACACAGATACGCAGTATTTT. The genes are TRBV6-1 and TRBJ2-3; D uncertain. CDR3 length: 12 residues. Germline loops: CDR1 MNHNS, CDR2 SASEGT. V gave up 7 bases and J gave up 2 bases, with 7 bases separating them.

This clone was recorded once. The V and J genes are TRBV15 and TRBJ2-1; D ambiguous. V dropped 0 bases and J dropped 6 bases, with 6 bases sitting between them. This CDR3 is 13 amino acids long. Looked up from germline, CDR1 is LNHNV and CDR2 is YYDKDF (reference sequence). The CDR3 loop reads CATSRDAGNEQFF. The CDR3, as DNA: TGTGCCACCAGCAGAGATGCAGGCAATGAGCAGTTCTTC.